One and the same sample provided the 27 T cell receptor beta chains below, sequenced in a study of T cell responses to AZD1222 COVID-19 vaccine. Measured with immunoSEQ multiplex PCR; TCRdb has only the in-frame clones, and not every one. The sample shows about 140,000 clones, about 90% of them seen only once. Sequenced here: peripheral blood, sampled 28 days after the second AZD1222 dose. Receptors were obtained from an adult who received the AZD1222 COVID-19 vaccine.

J is TRBJ2-7 and V is TRBV29-1; 9 bases agree with TRBD1. Germline V gene data show CDR1 as SQVTM and CDR2 as ANQGSEA. The trim removed 0 bases at V and 1 base at J, leaving 7 bases unmatched. The CDR3 contains 16 residues. The CDR3: CSVEERGQGSSYEQYF. DNA for the CDR3: TGCAGCGTTGAAGAGAGGGGACAGGGATCTTCCTACGAGCAGTACTTC.

This chain connects TRBV5-5 to TRBJ1-3; D gene uncertain. The CDR3 has 15 residues. Germline V gene sequence: CDR1 SGHKS, CDR2 YYEKEE (reference sequence). V lost 1 base and J 3 bases, leaving 11 bases between the germline ends. Here the CDR3 reads CASSLSWDGGNTIYF. CDR3 bases: TGTGCCAGCAGCTTGTCATGGGATGGTGGAAACACCATATATTTT.

This CDR3 reads CASSLRSLAGGLPYNEQFF. The CDR3 DNA is TGTGCCAGCAGCTTAAGATCACTAGCGGGGGGCCTCCCCTACAATGAGCAGTTCTTC. V and J are TRBV7-3 and TRBJ2-1; 12 bases agree with TRBD2. This CDR3 comprises 19 residues. The V gene end was trimmed by 1 base and the J gene end by 2 bases; junction bases not matched to a gene: 9. In germline, CDR1 is SGHTA, CDR2 FQGTGA.

This chain joins TRBV9 and TRBJ2-1; 8 bases align to TRBD2. J lost 10 bases, V lost 3 bases, and 12 bases had no gene match. The CDR3 is 15 residues long. Germline CDR1 reads SGDLS; CDR2 reads YYNGEE. CDR3 amino acids: CASSASGTSAEEQFF. CDR3 nucleotide sequence: TGTGCCAGCAGCGCCTCCGGGACTAGTGCTGAAGAGCAGTTCTTC.

The chain recombines TRBV29-1 with TRBJ1-5; D is undetermined. CDR1 and CDR2 from the germline V gene are SQVTM and ANQGSEA. The CDR3 spans 16 residues. V was shortened by 7 bases and J by 2 bases, with 21 bases between the two germline ends. In DNA form, the CDR3 reads TGCAGCGCCAAACTCTCGGCCTCCGAGGGCAATCAGCCCCAGCATTTT. Protein: CSAKLSASEGNQPQHF. The variable domain in full, with the rest retrieved from reference TRBV29-1 and TRBJ1-5, is SAVISQKPSRDICQRGTSLTIQCQVDSQVTMMFWYRQQPGQSLTLIATANQGSEATYESGFVIDKFPISRPNLTFSTLTVSNMSPEDSSIYLCSAKLSASEGNQPQHFGDGTRLSIL.

This rearrangement joins TRBV11-2 to TRBJ1-2; D gene unclear. The V gene's germline CDR1 is SGHAT and CDR2 FQNNGV. The length of the CDR3 is 14 residues. V gave up 0 bases and J gave up 8 bases, with 13 bases separating them. The CDR3 DNA reads TGTGCCAGCAGCTTAGACCCGCTGTCCGGCGGCTACACCTTC. Amino acid sequence: CASSLDPLSGGYTF.

V gene TRBV6-5 combines with J gene TRBJ1-5; D gene unclear. Germline CDR1 MNHEY, CDR2 SVGAGI. Trimming shortened V by 6 bases and J by 5 bases, and 11 bases separated the two germline ends. This CDR3 is 13 amino acids long. The CDR3 reads CASRASRDQPQHF. Here the CDR3 DNA reads TGTGCCAGCAGAGCGTCGCGGGATCAGCCCCAGCATTTT.

This chain joins TRBV18 and TRBJ2-1; D is uncertain. Germline values: CDR1 KGHSH, CDR2 LQKENI. The CDR3 contains 14 residues. Trimming took 2 bases from V and 7 from J, leaving 12 bases between them. This CDR3 reads CASSPGLNSNEQFF. The CDR3 nucleotides are TGTGCCAGCTCACCAGGTCTCAACAGTAATGAGCAGTTCTTC.

The chain recombines TRBV12-3 or TRBV12-4 with TRBJ1-6; D is ambiguous. V was clipped by 3 bases and J by 8 bases, with 5 bases between them. The CDR3 loop spans 12 amino acids. CDR3 sequence reads: CASSFYDSPLHF. The CDR3 coding sequence is TGTGCCAGCAGTTTTTACGATTCACCCCTCCACTTT.

This chain links TRBV6-4 with TRBJ2-2; TRBD1 aligns across 7 bases. The V gene's germline CDR1 is MRHNA and CDR2 SNTAGT. The CDR3 runs to 14 residues. V trimming: 5 bases; J trimming: 6 bases; junction bases outside the gene matches: 6. CDR3 amino acids: CASSPGTDSGELFF. The DNA of the CDR3 is TGTGCCAGCAGTCCCGGGACAGACTCCGGGGAGCTGTTTTTT.

J is TRBJ1-2 and V is TRBV29-1; D is unclear. Trimming removed 4 bases at V and 6 bases at J, with 9 bases between. The CDR3 is made up of 11 amino acids. The germline V gene has CDR1 SQVTM and CDR2 ANQGSEA. The CDR3 region is CSVVGGNGYTF. For the CDR3, the DNA is TGCAGCGTTGTTGGAGGGAATGGCTACACCTTC.

V usage is TRBV6-5 and J usage is TRBJ1-5; D gene uncertain. Trimming left V 10 bases short and J 9 bases short, with 19 bases between. Germline V CDR1 and CDR2: MNHEY, SVGAGI. The CDR3 has 13 amino acids. CDR3: CATSSAETRPQHF. The CDR3 bases are TGTGCCACCTCTTCGGCGGAGACACGGCCCCAGCATTTT.

V usage is TRBV5-8 and J usage is TRBJ1-1, with 8 positions matching TRBD1. Trimming cost V 5 bases and J 4 bases; bases outside gene matches: 10. Germline values: CDR1 SGHTS, CDR2 YDEGEE. The CDR3 consists of 15 residues. CDR3 DNA: TGTGCCAGCAGGGACGGACAGGGAGGGGGCACTGAAGCTTTCTTT. As protein: CASRDGQGGGTEAFF. Looking up the rest from reference TRBV5-8 and TRBJ1-1 gives the full variable domain: EAGVTQSPTHLIKTRGQQATLRCSPISGHTSVYWYQQALGLGLQFLLWYDEGEERNRGNFPPRFSGRQFPNYSSELNVNALELEDSALYLCASRDGQGGGTEAFFGQGTRLTVV.

The chain is built from TRBV10-3 and TRBJ2-7; 9 nucleotides agree with TRBD1. In germline, CDR1 is ENHRY, CDR2 SYGVKD. CDR3 size: 16 residues. V lost 0 bases to trimming and J lost 7 bases; unmatched junction nucleotides: 10. CDR3 bases: TGTGCCATCAGTGAGTCGACAGGGGGACCCTTAGGGGAGCAGTACTTC. Encoded protein: CAISESTGGPLGEQYF.

The rearrangement joins TRBV7-2 to TRBJ1-1; D is uncertain. The CDR3 runs 13 residues. The V end was cut by 3 bases, the J end by 4 bases, with 9 bases between. In germline, CDR1 is SGHTA, CDR2 FQGNSA. The CDR3 DNA follows: TGTGCCAGCAGCTTCAGTTTGTCCACTGAAGCTTTCTTT. Translation: CASSFSLSTEAFF.

The chain couples TRBV28 to TRBJ1-2, with D hard to call. V gave up 2 bases and J gave up 7 bases, with 14 bases separating them. This CDR3 contains 14 residues. Germline V gene data show CDR1 as MDHEN and CDR2 as SYDVKM. The CDR3 region is CASSLGVGIGGYTF. The CDR3 nucleotides are TGTGCCAGCAGTTTAGGGGTCGGAATAGGTGGCTACACCTTC.

The chain uses TRBV2 and TRBJ2-1; D is unresolved. The CDR3 is made up of 16 amino acids. Trimming removed 4 bases at V and 5 bases at J, with 18 bases between. Looked up from germline, CDR1 is SNHLY and CDR2 is FYNNEI. In DNA, the CDR3 is TGTGCCAGCAGTGGTTTGTGGCAGGCCGTGAACAATGAGCAGTTCTTC. Translation: CASSGLWQAVNNEQFF.

V and J are TRBV5-8 and TRBJ1-1; tentatively, D is TRBD1 (5 bases). Germline V gene data show CDR1 as SGHTS and CDR2 as YDEGEE. The V gene lost 0 bases and the J gene lost 4 bases, with 16 bases spanning the gap. CDR3 size: 16 residues. CDR3 sequence (DNA): TGTGCCAGCAGCTTGGGGGACCTAACCGCGTCCACTGAAGCTTTCTTT. Translating it yields CASSLGDLTASTEAFF.

This clone was detected only once. The sample contains more than one DNA sequence encoding this CDR3. V and J are TRBV20-1 and TRBJ1-1; D gene unclear. CDR1 and CDR2 (germline): DFQATT, SNEGSKA (reference sequence). V was cut by 5 bases and J by 2 bases, with 6 bases left in between. The CDR3 spans 11 residues. The CDR3 is CSASSNTEAFF. The DNA of the CDR3 is TGCAGTGCTTCCAGTAACACTGAAGCTTTCTTT.

This chain connects TRBV19 to TRBJ1-1; D call uncertain. The CDR3 is 15 residues long. Trimming cost V 6 bases and J 4 bases, with 18 bases left between them. Germline CDR1 LNHDA, CDR2 SQIVND (reference sequence). The CDR3 DNA reads TGTGCCAGTAGGATCGGCGGGTCGGAGGTCACTGAAGCTTTCTTT. Its protein is CASRIGGSEVTEAFF.

This clone was observed a single time. The genes are TRBV3-1 (or the pseudogene TRBV3-2) and TRBJ1-2; no reliable D call. The CDR3 loop spans 17 amino acids. Deletions cut 4 bases from V and 7 bases from J, with 25 bases between. CDR1 is LGHDT and CDR2 is YNNKEL in the germline V gene (reference sequence). Here the CDR3 DNA reads TGTGCCAGCAGCCCGTTGAGACGACTTTCAGGCTTTGCTGGCTACACCTTC. Protein: CASSPLRRLSGFAGYTF.

The rearrangement uses TRBV5-5 and TRBJ2-5, with D possibly matching TRBD2 (7 bases). Germline CDR1 and CDR2: SGHKS and YYEKEE (reference sequence). The CDR3 sequence is 15 residues long. V was cut by 3 bases and J by 5 bases, with 17 bases left in between. CDR3 in DNA: TGTGCCAGCAGCTCGGGGGCCGGGAGGAGGGAGACCCAGTACTTC. It encodes CASSSGAGRRETQYF.

The rearrangement links TRBV2 to TRBJ1-1; D is undetermined. V shed 6 bases and J shed 6 bases, with 14 bases lying between them. The germline gives CDR1 SNHLY, CDR2 FYNNEI. The CDR3 has 13 amino acids. The DNA for the CDR3 is TGTGCCAGCAGCGCTAGGGCCGCCTCTGAAGCTTTCTTT. Protein product: CASSARAASEAFF.

The chain joins TRBV10-3 to TRBJ1-4; D call uncertain. Germline V gene data show CDR1 as ENHRY and CDR2 as SYGVKD. The CDR3 sequence is 15 residues long. Deletions cut 11 bases from V and 0 bases from J, with 16 bases between. The CDR3 nucleotides are TGTGCCCTCAAAGGCGAAACCGCAACTAATGAAAAACTGTTTTTT. Its translation is CALKGETATNEKLFF.

The chain couples TRBV7-3 to TRBJ1-1, with TRBD1 as a possible D gene (5 bases). The CDR3 has 14 residues. V was trimmed by 6 bases and J by 2 bases, leaving 13 bases between them. The V gene's germline CDR1 is SGHTA and CDR2 FQGTGA. CDR3 region: CASRPTTANTEAFF. CDR3 nucleotide sequence: TGTGCCAGCAGACCCACGACAGCAAACACTGAAGCTTTCTTT.

This chain links TRBV19 with TRBJ1-1; D possibly corresponds to TRBD1 (6 bases). Germline CDR1 reads LNHDA; CDR2 reads SQIVND (reference sequence). V lost 3 bases to trimming and J lost 1 base, with 12 bases between them. This CDR3 spans 15 amino acids. CDR3 protein: CASSINRASNTEAFF. The CDR3, as DNA: TGTGCCAGTAGTATTAACAGGGCCTCGAACACTGAAGCTTTCTTT.

The V gene is TRBV6-5, the J gene TRBJ1-1; D might be TRBD1 (5 bases). The germline CDR1 and CDR2 sequences are MNHEY and SVGAGI. Trimming stripped 2 bases from V and 1 base from J, with 14 bases between. This CDR3 region has 16 residues. The CDR3 reads CASSYTRGVPNTEAFF. The CDR3 bases are TGTGCCAGCAGTTACACCCGGGGGGTGCCGAACACTGAAGCTTTCTTT.